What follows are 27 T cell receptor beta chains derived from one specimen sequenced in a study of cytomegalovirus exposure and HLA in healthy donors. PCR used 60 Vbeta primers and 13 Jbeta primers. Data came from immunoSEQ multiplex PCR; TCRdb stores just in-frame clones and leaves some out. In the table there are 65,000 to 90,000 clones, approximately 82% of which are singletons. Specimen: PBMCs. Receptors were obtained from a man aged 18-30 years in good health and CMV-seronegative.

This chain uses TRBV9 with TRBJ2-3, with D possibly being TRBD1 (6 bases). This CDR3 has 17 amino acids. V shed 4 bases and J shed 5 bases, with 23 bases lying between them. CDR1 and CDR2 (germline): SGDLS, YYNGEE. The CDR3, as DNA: TGTGCCAGCAGCCCCCTCGGTTCTCCGCGAGGGGGAGATACGCAGTATTTT. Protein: CASSPLGSPRGGDTQYF.

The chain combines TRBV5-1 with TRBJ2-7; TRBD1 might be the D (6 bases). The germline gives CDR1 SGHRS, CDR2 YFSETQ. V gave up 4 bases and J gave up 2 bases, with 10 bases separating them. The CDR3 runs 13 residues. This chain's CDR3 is CASSEGQAYEQYF. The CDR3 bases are TGCGCCAGCAGCGAGGGACAAGCCTACGAGCAGTACTTC.

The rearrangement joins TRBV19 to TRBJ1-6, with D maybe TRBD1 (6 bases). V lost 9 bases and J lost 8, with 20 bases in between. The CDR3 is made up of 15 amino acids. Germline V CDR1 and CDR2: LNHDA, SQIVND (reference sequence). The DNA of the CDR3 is TGTGCCAGCCGAAAGGGGGGGACGGAATATTCACCCCTCCACTTT. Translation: CASRKGGTEYSPLHF.

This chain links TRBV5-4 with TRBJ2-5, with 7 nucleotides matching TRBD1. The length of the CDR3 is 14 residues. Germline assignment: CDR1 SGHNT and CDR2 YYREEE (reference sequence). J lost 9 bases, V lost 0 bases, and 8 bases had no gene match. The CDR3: CASSLGQGVLAQYF. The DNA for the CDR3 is TGTGCCAGCAGCTTGGGGCAGGGGGTTTTGGCCCAGTACTTC.

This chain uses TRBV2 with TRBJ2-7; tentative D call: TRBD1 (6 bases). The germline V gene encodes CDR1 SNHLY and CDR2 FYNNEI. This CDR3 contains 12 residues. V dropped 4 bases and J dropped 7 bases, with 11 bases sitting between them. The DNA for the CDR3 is TGTGCCAGCAGTGCAGGGGCAAGTGAGCAGTACTTC. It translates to CASSAGASEQYF.

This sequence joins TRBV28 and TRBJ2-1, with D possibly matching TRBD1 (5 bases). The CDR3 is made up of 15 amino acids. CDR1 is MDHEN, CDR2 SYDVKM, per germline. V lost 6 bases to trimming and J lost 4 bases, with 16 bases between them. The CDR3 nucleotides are TGTGCCAGCAGCTTAAGGCAGGGTAGGTACAATGAGCAGTTCTTC. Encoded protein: CASSLRQGRYNEQFF.

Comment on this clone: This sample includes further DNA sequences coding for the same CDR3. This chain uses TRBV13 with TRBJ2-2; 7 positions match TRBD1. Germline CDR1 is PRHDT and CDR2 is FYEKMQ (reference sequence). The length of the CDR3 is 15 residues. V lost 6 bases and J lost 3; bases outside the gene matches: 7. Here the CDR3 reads CASREGTDHTGELFF. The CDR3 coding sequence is TGTGCCAGCAGAGAAGGGACAGATCACACCGGGGAGCTGTTTTTT.

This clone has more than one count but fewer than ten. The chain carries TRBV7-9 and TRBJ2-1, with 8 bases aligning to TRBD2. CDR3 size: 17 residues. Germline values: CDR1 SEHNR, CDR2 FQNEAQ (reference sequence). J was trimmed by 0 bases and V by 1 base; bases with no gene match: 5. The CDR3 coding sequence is TGTGCCAGCAGCTTAGATAGTAGCGGGGACTCCTACAATGAGCAGTTCTTC. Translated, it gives CASSLDSSGDSYNEQFF.

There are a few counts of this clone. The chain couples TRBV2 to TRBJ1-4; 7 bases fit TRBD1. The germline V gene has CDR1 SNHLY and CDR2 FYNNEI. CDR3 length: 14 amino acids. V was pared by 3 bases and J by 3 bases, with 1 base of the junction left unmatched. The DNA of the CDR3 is TGTGCCAGCAGTGAGGACAGGCCTAATGAAAAACTGTTTTTT. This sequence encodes CASSEDRPNEKLFF.

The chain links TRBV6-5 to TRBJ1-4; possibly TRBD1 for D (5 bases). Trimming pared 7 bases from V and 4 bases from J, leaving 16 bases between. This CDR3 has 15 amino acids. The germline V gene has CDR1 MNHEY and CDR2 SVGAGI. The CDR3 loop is CASNLKGRSNEKLFF. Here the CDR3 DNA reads TGTGCCAGCAACTTAAAGGGGAGGAGTAATGAAAAACTGTTTTTT.

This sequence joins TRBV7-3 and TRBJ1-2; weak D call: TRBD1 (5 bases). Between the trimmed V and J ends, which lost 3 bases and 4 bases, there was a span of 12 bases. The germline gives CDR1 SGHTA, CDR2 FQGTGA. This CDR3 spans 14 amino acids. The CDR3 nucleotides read TGTGCCAGCAGCTTGGATCAGGGCTCCTATGGCTACACCTTC. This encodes CASSLDQGSYGYTF. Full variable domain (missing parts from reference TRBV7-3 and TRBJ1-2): GAGVSQTPSNKVTEKGKYVELRCDPISGHTALYWYRQSLGQGPEFLIYFQGTGAADDSGLPNDRFFAVRPEGSVSTLKIQRTERGDSAVYLCASSLDQGSYGYTFGSGTRLTVV.

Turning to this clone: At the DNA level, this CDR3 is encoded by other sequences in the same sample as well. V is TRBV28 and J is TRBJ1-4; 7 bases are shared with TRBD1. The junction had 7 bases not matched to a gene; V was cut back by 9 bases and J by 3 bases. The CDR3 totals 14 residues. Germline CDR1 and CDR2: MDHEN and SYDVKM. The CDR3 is CASKTDRANEKLFF. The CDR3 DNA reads TGTGCCAGTAAGACAGACAGGGCTAATGAAAAACTGTTTTTT. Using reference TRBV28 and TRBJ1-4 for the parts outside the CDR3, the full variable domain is DVKVTQSSRYLVKRTGEKVFLECVQDMDHENMFWYRQDPGLGLRLIYFSYDVKMKEKGDIPEGYSVSREKKERFSLILESASTNQTSMYLCASKTDRANEKLFFGSGTQLSVL.

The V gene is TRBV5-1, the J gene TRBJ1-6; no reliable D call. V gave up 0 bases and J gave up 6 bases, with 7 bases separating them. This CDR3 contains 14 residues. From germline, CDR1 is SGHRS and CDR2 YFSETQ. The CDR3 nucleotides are TGCGCCAGCAGCTTGGAGAGAGCTAATTCACCCCTCCACTTT. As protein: CASSLERANSPLHF.

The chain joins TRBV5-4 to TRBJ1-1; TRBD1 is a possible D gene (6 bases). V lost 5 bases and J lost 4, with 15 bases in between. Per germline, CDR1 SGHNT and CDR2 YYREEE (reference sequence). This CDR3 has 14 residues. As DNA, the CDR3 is TGTGCCAGCAGTTCTATGCAGGGGAGCACTGAAGCTTTCTTT. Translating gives CASSSMQGSTEAFF. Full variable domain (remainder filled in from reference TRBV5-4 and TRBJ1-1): ETGVTQSPTHLIKTRGQQVTLRCSSQSGHNTVSWYQQALGQGPQFIFQYYREEENGRGNFPPRFSGLQFPNYSSELNVNALELDDSALYLCASSSMQGSTEAFFGQGTRLTVV.

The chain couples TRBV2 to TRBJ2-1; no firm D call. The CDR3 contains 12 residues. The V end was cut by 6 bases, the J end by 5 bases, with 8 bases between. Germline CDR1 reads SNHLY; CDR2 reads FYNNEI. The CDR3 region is CASSFNNNEQFF. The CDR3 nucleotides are TGTGCCAGCAGCTTTAACAACAATGAGCAGTTCTTC. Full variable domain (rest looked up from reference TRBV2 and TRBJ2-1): EPEVTQTPSHQVTQMGQEVILRCVPISNHLYFYWYRQILGQKVEFLVSFYNNEISEKSEIFDDQFSVERPDGSNFTLKIRSTKLEDSAMYFCASSFNNNEQFFGPGTRLTVL.

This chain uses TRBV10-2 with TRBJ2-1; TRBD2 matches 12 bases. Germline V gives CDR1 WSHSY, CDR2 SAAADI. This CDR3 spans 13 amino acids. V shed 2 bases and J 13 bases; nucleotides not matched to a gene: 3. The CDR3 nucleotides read TGCGCCAGCAGTGAGAGGACTAGCGGGGCCCAGTTCTTC. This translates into CASSERTSGAQFF.

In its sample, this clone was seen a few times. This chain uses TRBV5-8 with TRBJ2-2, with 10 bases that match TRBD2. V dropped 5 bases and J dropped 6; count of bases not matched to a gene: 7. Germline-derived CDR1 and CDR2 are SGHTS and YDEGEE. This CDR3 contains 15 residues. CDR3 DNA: TGTGCCAGCAGTCCTAGCGGGAGTAGCGCCGGGGAGCTGTTTTTT. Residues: CASSPSGSSAGELFF. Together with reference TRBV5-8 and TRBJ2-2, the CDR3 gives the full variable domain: EAGVTQSPTHLIKTRGQQATLRCSPISGHTSVYWYQQALGLGLQFLLWYDEGEERNRGNFPPRFSGRQFPNYSSELNVNALELEDSALYLCASSPSGSSAGELFFGEGSRLTVL.

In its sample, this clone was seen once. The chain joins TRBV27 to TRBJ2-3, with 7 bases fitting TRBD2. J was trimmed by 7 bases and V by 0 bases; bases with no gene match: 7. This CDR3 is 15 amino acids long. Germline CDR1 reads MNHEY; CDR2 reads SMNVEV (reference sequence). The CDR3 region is CASSLSTSPWNTQYF. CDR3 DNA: TGTGCCAGCAGTTTATCGACTAGCCCCTGGAATACGCAGTATTTT.

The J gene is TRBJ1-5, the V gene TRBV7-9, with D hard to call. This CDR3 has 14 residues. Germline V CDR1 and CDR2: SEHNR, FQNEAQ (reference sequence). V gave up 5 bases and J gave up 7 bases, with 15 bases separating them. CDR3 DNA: TGTGCCAGCAGCGACCTCCCGGCGGGGCAGCCCCAGCATTTT. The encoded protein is CASSDLPAGQPQHF. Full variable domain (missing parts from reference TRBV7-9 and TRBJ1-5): DTGVSQNPRHKITKRGQNVTFRCDPISEHNRLYWYRQTLGQGPEFLTYFQNEAQLEKSRLLSDRFSAERPKGSFSTLEIQRTEQGDSAMYLCASSDLPAGQPQHFGDGTRLSIL.

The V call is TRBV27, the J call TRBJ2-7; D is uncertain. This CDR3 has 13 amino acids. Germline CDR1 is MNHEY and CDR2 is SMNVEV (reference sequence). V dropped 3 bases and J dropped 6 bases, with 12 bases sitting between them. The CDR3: CASSFTDRSEQYF. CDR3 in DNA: TGTGCCAGCAGTTTTACCGACCGGAGCGAGCAGTACTTC.

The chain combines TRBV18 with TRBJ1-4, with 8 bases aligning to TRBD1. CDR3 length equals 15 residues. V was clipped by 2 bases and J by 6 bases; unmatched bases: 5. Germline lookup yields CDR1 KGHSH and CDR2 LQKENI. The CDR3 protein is CASSPGDRTHEKLFF. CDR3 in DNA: TGTGCCAGCTCACCAGGGGACAGGACCCATGAAAAACTGTTTTTT.

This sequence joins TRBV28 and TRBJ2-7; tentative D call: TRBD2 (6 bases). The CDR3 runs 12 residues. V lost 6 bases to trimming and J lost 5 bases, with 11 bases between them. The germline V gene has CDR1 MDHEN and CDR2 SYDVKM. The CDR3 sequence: CASSSGGHEQYF. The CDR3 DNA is TGTGCCAGCAGCTCCGGGGGACACGAGCAGTACTTC.

The CDR3 sequence: CASSQALRASREKLFF. The CDR3 DNA follows: TGCGCCAGCAGCCAAGCCCTGAGGGCTTCTCGTGAAAAACTGTTTTTT. The gene calls are TRBV4-3 and TRBJ1-4, with D hard to call. V was cut by 1 base and J by 7 bases, with 16 bases left in between. CDR3 length: 16 residues. Germline assignment: CDR1 LGHNA and CDR2 YSLEER.

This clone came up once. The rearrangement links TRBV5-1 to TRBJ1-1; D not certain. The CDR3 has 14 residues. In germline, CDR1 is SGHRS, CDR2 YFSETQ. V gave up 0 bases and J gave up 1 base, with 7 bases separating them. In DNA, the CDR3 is TGCGCCAGCAGCTTGGCAGGTAGGAACACTGAAGCTTTCTTT. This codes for CASSLAGRNTEAFF. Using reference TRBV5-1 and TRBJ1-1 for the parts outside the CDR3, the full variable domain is KAGVTQTPRYLIKTRGQQVTLSCSPISGHRSVSWYQQTPGQGLQFLFEYFSETQRNKGNFPGRFSGRQFSNSRSEMNVSTLELGDSALYLCASSLAGRNTEAFFGQGTRLTVV.

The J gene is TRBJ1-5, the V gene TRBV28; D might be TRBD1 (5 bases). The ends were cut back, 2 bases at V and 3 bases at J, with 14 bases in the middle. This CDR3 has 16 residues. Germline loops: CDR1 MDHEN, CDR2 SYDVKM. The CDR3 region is CASSLAGDGLNQPQHF. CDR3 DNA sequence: TGTGCCAGCAGTTTAGCGGGGGACGGACTCAATCAGCCCCAGCATTTT.

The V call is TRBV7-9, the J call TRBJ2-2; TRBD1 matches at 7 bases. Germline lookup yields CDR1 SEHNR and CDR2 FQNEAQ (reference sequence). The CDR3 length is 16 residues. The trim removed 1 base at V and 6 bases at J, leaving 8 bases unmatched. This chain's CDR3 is CASSLEGRGYAGELFF. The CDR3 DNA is TGTGCCAGCAGCTTAGAGGGCAGGGGGTATGCCGGGGAGCTGTTTTTT.

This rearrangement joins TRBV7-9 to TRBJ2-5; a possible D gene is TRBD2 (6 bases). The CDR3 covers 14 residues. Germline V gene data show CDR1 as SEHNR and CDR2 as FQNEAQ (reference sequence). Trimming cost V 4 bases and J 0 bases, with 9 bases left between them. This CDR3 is CASSSLAYQETQYF. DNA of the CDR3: TGTGCCAGCAGCTCGCTAGCGTACCAAGAGACCCAGTACTTC.